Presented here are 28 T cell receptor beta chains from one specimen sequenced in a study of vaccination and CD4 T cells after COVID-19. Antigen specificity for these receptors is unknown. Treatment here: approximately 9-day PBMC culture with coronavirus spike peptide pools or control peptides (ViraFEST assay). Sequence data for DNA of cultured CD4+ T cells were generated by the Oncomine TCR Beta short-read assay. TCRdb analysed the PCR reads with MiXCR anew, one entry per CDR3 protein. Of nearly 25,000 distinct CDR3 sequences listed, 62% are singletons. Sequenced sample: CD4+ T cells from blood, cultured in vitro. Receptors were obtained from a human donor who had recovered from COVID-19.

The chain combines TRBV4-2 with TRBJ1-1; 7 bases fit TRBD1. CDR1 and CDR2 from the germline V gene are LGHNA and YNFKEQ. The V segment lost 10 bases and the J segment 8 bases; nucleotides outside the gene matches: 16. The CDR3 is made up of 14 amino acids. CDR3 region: CATGNRGGSWEAFF. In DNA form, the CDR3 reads TGTGCCACCGGGAACAGGGGAGGTTCGTGGGAAGCTTTCTTT.

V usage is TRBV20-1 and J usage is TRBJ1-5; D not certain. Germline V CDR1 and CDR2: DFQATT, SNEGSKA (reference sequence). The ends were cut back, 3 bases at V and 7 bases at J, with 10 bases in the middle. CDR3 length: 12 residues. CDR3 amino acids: CSARREGQPQHF. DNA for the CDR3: TGCAGTGCTAGGAGGGAGGGACAGCCCCAGCATTTT.

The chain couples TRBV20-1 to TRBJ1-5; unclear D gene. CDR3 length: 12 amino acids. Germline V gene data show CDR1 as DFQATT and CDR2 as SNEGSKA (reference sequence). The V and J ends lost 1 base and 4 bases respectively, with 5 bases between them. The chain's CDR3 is CSARAPNQPQHF. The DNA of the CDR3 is TGCAGTGCTAGAGCTCCTAATCAGCCCCAGCATTTT.

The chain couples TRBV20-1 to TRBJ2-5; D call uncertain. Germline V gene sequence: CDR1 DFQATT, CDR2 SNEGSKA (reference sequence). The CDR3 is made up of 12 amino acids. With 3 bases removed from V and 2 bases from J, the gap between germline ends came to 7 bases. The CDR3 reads CSARRQQETQYF. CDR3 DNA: TGCAGTGCTAGGAGGCAGCAAGAGACCCAGTACTTC.

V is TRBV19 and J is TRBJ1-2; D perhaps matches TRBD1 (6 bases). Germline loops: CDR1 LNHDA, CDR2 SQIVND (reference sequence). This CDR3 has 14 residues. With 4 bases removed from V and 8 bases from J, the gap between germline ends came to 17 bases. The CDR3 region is CASSTPGQELGYTF. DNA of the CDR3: TGTGCCAGTAGTACCCCGGGACAAGAGTTGGGCTACACCTTC.

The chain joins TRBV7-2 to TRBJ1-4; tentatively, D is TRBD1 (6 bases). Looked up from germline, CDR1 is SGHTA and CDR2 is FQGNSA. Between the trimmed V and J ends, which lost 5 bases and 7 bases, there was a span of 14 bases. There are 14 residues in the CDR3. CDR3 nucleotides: TGTGCCAGCAGCCTTACAGGGTTCGGTGAAAAACTGTTTTTT. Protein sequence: CASSLTGFGEKLFF.

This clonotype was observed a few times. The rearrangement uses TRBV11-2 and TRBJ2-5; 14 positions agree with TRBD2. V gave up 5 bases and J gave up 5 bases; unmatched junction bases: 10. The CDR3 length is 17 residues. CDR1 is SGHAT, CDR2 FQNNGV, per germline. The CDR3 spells CASSVRLAGGPGETQYF. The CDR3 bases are TGTGCCAGCAGCGTCCGACTAGCGGGAGGGCCTGGGGAGACCCAGTACTTC.

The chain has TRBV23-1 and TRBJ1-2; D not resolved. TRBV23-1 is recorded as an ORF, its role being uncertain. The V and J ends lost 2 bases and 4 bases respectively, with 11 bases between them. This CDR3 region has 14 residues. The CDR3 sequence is CASSQPTESYGYTF. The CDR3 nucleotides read TGCGCCAGCAGTCAACCTACAGAGTCCTATGGCTACACCTTC.

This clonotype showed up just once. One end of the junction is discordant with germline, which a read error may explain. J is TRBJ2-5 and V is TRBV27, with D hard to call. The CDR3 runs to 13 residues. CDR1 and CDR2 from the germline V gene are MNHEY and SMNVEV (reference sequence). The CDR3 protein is CASSLIPQGTQYF. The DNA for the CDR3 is TGTGCCAGCAGTTTAATCCCACAAGGGACCCAGTACTTC.

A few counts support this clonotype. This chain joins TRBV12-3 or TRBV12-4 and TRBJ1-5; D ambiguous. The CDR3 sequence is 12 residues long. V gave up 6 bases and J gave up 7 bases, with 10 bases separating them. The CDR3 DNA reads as TGTGCCAGCAGCATACCGGGGCAGCCCCAGCATTTT. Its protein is CASSIPGQPQHF.

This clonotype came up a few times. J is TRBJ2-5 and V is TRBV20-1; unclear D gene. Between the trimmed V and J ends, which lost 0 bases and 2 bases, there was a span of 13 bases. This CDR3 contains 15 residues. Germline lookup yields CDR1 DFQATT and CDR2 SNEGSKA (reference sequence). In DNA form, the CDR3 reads TGCAGTGCTAGAGATCTAGTACGGCCGCAAGAGACCCAGTACTTC. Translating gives CSARDLVRPQETQYF.

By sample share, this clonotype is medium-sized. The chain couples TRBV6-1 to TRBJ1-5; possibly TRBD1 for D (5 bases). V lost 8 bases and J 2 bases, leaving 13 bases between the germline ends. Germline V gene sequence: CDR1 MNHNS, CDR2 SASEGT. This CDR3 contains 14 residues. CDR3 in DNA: TGTGCCAGCCAGAAGTCAGGGCGCAATCAGCCCCAGCATTTT. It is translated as CASQKSGRNQPQHF.

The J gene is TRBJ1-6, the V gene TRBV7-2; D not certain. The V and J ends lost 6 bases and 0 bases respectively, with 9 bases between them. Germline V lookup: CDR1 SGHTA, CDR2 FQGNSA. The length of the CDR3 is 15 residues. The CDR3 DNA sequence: TGTGCCAGCAGTTCTCATGACTCCTATAATTCACCCCTCCACTTT. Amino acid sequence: CASSSHDSYNSPLHF.

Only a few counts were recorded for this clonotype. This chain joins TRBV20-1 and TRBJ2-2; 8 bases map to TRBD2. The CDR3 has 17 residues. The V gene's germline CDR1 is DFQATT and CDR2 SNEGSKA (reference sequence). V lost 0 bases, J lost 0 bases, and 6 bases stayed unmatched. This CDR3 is CSARDQRLASNTGELFF. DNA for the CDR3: TGCAGTGCTAGAGACCAGAGACTAGCGTCGAACACCGGGGAGCTGTTTTTT.

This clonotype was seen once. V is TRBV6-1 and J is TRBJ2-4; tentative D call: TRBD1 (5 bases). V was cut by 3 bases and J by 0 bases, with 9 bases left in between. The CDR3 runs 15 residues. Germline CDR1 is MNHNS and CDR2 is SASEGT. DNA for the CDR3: TGTGCCAGCAGTGACCAGGGTATAGCCAAAAACATTCAGTACTTC. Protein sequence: CASSDQGIAKNIQYF.

The CDR3 reads CASSYGYGYTF. CDR3 nucleotides: TGTGCCAGCAGTTACGGCTATGGCTACACCTTC. This chain links TRBV6-2 or TRBV6-3 with TRBJ1-2; the D is unclear. V was cut by 2 bases and J by 4 bases, with 2 bases left in between. Germline-derived CDR1 and CDR2 are MNHEY and SVGEGT. CDR3 length equals 11 residues.

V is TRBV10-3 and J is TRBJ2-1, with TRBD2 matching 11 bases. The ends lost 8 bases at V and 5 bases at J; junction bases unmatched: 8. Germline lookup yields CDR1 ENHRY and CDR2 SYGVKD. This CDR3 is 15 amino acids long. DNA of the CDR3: TGTGCCATCCTACCCGGGACTAGCGGCAACAATGAGCAGTTCTTC. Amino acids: CAILPGTSGNNEQFF.

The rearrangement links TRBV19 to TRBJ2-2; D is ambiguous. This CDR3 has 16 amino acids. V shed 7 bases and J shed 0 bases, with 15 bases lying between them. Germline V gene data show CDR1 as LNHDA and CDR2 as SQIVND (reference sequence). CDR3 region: CASTWVGPANTGELFF. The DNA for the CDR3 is TGTGCCAGTACGTGGGTAGGCCCCGCGAACACCGGGGAGCTGTTTTTT.

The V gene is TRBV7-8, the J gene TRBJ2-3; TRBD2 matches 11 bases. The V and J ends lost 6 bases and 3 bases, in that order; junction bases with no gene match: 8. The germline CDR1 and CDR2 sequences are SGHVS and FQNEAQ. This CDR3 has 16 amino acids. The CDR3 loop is CASRTQLAGVTDTQYF. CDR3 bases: TGTGCCAGCAGGACCCAACTAGCGGGAGTAACAGATACGCAGTATTTT.

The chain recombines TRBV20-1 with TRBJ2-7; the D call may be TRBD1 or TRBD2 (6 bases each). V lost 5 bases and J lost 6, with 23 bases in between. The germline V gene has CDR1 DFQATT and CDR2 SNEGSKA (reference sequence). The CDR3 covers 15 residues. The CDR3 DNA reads TGCAGTGCTCCCCTTCAGGGGCGCCGGGGAGGCGAGCAGTACTTC. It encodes CSAPLQGRRGGEQYF.

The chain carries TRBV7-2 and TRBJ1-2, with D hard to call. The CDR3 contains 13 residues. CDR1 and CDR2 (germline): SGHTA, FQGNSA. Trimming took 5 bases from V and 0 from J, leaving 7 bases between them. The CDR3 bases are TGTGCCAGCAGCCCTGACCCTAACTATGGCTACACCTTC. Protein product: CASSPDPNYGYTF.

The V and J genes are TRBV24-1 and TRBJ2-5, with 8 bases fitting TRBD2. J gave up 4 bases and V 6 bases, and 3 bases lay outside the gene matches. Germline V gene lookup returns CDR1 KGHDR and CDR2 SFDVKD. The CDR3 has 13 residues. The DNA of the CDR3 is TGTGCCACCAGTCCGGGAGGGACAGAGACCCAGTACTTC. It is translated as CATSPGGTETQYF.

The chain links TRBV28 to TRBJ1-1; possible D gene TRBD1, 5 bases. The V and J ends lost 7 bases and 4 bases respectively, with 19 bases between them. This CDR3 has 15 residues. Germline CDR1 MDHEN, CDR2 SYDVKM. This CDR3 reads CASTLGRRTGTEAFF. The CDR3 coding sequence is TGTGCCAGCACCCTGGGGCGGAGGACGGGCACTGAAGCTTTCTTT.

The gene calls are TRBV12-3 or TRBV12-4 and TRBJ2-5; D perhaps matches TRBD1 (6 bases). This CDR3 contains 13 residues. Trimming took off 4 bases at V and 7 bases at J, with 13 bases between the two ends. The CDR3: CASSYTGSGTQYF. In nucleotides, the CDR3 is TGTGCCAGCAGTTACACAGGGTCCGGGACCCAGTACTTC.

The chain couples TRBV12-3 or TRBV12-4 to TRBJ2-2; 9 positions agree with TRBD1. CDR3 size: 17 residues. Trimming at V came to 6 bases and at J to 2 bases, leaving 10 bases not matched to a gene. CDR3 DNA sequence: TGTGCCAGCAGATCGTCTGGACAGGGGCCCAACACCGGGGAGCTGTTTTTT. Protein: CASRSSGQGPNTGELFF.

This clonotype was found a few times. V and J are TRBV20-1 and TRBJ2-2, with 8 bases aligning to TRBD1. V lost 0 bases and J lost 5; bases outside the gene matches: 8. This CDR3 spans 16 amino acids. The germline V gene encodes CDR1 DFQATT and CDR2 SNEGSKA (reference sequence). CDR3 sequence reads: CSARDRGTGGTGELFF. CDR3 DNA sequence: TGCAGTGCTAGAGATCGGGGAACAGGGGGGACCGGGGAGCTGTTTTTT.

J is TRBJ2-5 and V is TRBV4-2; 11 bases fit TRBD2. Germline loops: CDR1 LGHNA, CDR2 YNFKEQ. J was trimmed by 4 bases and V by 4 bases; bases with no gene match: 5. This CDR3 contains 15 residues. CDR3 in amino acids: CASSPLAGGRETQYF. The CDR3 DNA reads TGTGCCAGCAGCCCCTTAGCGGGAGGGAGAGAGACCCAGTACTTC.

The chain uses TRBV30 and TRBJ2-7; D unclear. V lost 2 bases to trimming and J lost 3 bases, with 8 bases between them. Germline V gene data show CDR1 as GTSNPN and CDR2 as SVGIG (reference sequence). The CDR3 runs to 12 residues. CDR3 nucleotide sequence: TGTGCCTGGAGTACCCTGGGCTACGAGCAGTACTTC. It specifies CAWSTLGYEQYF.